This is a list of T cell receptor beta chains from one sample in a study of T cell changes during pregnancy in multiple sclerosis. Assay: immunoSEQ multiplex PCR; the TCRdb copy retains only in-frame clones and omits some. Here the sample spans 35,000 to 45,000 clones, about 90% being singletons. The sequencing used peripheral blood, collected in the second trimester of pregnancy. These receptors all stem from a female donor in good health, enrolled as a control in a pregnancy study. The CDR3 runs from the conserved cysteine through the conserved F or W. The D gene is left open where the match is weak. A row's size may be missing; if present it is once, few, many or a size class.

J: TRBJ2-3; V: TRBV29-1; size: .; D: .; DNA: TGCAGCGTCGATCCGGGAAGAAGCACAGATACGCAGTATTTT; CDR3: CSVDPGRSTDTQYF
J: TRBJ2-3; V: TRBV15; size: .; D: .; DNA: TGTGCCACCAGCAGAGTACTCAGCGGTCTCTTGCTTTCTAGCACAGATACGCAGTATTTT; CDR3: CATSRVLSGLLLSSTDTQYF
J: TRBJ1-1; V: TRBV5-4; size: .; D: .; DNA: TGTGCCAGCAGCTTGGGTTCTTCGAACACTGAAGCTTTCTTT; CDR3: CASSLGSSNTEAFF
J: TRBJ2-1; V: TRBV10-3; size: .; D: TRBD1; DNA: TGTGCCATCAGTGAAGCAGGGGGCGTTTACAATGAGCAGTTCTTC; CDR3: CAISEAGGVYNEQFF
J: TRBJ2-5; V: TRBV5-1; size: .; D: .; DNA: TGCGCCAGCAGCCCGGGCGGGGCCAAAGGAGAGACCCAGTACTTC; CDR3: CASSPGGAKGETQYF
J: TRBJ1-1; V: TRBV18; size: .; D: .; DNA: TGTGCCAGCTCACCACCCGGACTCCTAGTCAAGAACACTGAAGCTTTCTTT; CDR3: CASSPPGLLVKNTEAFF
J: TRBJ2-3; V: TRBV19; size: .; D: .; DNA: TGTGCCAGTAGTACGAGCACAGATACGCAGTATTTT; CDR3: CASSTSTDTQYF
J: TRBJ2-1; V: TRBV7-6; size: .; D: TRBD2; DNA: TGTGCCAGCAGCTTAAAAGGAGAGCGGGAGGCCCTGGGTGAGCAGTTCTTC; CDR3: CASSLKGEREALGEQFF
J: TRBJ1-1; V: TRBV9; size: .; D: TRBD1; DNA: TGTGCCAGCAGTGCTACGGGACAGGCCCCTGAAGCTTTCTTT; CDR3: CASSATGQAPEAFF
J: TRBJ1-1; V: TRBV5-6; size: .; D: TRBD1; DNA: TGTGCCAGCAGCTACGGGACAGGGCGAACTGAAGCTTTCTTT; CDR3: CASSYGTGRTEAFF
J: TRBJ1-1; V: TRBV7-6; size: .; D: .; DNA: TGTGCCAGCAGCTTGGGGGAGGGTACTGAAGCTTTCTTT; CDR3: CASSLGEGTEAFF
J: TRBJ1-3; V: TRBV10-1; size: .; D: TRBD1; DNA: TGCGCCATCACCGGACAGGGATCTGGAAACACCATATATTTT; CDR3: CAITGQGSGNTIYF
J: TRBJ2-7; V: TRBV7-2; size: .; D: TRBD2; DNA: TGTGCCAGCAGCTTAGAGACTAGCGGGATATCCTACGAGCAGTACTTC; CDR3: CASSLETSGISYEQYF
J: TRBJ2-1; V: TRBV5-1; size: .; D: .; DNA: TGCGCCAGCAGCTCCGGTATAGTCGCGGTTGAGCAGTTCTTC; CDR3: CASSSGIVAVEQFF
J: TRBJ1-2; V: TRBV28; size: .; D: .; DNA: TGTGCCAGCAGTTTTGCGGAAGTTTCTCGCGGCTACACCTTC; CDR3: CASSFAEVSRGYTF
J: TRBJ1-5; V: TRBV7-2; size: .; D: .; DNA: TGTGCCAGCAGCTTCGAGGGCAGAAGCAATCAGCCCCAGCATTTT; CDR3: CASSFEGRSNQPQHF
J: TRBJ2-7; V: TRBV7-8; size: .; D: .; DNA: TGTGCCAGCAGCTTACGGGGAGCGGCCAACTCCTACGAGCAGTACTTC; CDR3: CASSLRGAANSYEQYF
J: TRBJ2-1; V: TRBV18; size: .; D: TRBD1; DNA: TGTGCCAGCTCACCCGACAGGGGGCCCTACAATGAGCAGTTCTTC; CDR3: CASSPDRGPYNEQFF
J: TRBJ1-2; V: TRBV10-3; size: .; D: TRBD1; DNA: TGTGCCATCAGTGACCTGAGGACAGGGGATGGCTACACCTTC; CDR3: CAISDLRTGDGYTF
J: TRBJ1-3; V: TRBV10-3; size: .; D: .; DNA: TGTGCCATCGCGGAGAGACAGACAGCAGGAAACACCATATATTTT; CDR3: CAIAERQTAGNTIYF
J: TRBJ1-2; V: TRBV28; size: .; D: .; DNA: TGTGCCAGCAGATCCCCCCTGGGTCAGGGGTATGGCTACACCTTC; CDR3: CASRSPLGQGYGYTF
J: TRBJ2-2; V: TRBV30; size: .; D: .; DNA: TGTGCGACAGGAGTTACCGGGGAGCTGTTTTTT; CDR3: CATGVTGELFF
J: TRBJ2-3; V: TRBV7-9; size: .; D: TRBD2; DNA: TGTGCCAGCGTCCGGGACTATAGCACAGATACGCAGTATTTT; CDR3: CASVRDYSTDTQYF
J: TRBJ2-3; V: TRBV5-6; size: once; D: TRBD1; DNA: TGTGCCAGCAGCCCGGACAGGATCCCCACAGATACGCAGTATTTT; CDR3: CASSPDRIPTDTQYF
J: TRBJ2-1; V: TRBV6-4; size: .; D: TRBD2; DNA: TGTGCCAGCAGTGAGCGGGGGGGCTCCTACAATGAGCAGTTCTTC; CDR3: CASSERGGSYNEQFF
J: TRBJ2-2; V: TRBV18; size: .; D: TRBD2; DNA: TGTGCCAGCTCACCAGTGGCACTAGCGGTCACCGGGGAGCTGTTTTTT; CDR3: CASSPVALAVTGELFF
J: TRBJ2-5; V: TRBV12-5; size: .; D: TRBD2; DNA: TGTGCTAGTGGGCAGACTAGCGGGCGGGAGACCCAGTACTTC; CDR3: CASGQTSGRETQYF
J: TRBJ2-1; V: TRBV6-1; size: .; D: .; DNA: TGTGCCAGCAGTGGATTCGGGGGGCCGTATGAGCAGTTCTTC; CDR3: CASSGFGGPYEQFF
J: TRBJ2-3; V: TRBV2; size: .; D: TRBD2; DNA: TGTGCCAGCCTTGAGATCCAGCGGGGAACAGATACGCAGTATTTT; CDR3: CASLEIQRGTDTQYF
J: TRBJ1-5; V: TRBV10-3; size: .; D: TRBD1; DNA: TGTGCCATCAGTGATGCCGGGACAGGGAATCAGCCCCAGCATTTT; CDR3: CAISDAGTGNQPQHF
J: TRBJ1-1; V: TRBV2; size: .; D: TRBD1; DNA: TGTGCCAGCAGGAACACAGGGGGGTCTGAAGCTTTCTTT; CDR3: CASRNTGGSEAFF
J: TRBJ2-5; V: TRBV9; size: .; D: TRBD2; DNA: TGTGCCAGCAGCGTAGGGGGAGGGAGGCAAGGAGAGACCCAGTACTTC; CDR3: CASSVGGGRQGETQYF
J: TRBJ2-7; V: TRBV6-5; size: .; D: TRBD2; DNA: TGTGCCAGCAGCCAACCGGGGGGGGCTCCTCACGAGCAGTACTTC; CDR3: CASSQPGGAPHEQYF
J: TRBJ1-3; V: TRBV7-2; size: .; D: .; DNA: TGTGCCAGCAGCTTAGCTACACCCCTCTCTGGAAACACCATATATTTT; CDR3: CASSLATPLSGNTIYF
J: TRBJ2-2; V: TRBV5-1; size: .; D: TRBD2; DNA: TGCGCCAGCAGCACGGGACCTAGGGGAGGGGCCGGGGAGCTGTTTTTT; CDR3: CASSTGPRGGAGELFF
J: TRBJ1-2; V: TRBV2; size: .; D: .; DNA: TGTGCCAGCACCGGACAAGGCCTTAACTATGGCTACACCTTC; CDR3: CASTGQGLNYGYTF
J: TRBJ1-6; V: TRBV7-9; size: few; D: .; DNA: TGTGCCAGCAGCTTAGACACCATTATTCTCCTCCACTTT; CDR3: CASSLDTIILLHF
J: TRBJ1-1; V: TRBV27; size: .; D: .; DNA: TGTGCCAGCAGGGATGGACAGATTCTGAACACTGAAGCTTTCTTT; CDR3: CASRDGQILNTEAFF
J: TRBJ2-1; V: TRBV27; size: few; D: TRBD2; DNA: TGTGCCAGCAGTTTCGGGCTAGCGGGATTTGGCGAGCAGTTCTTC; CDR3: CASSFGLAGFGEQFF
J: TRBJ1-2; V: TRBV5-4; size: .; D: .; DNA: TGTGCCAGCAGCTTGGCCGGGGGGACCCTGGGTGGCTACACCTTC; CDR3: CASSLAGGTLGGYTF
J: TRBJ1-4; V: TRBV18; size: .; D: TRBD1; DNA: TGTGCCAGCTCACCACAGGACAGGGGTGAAAAACTGTTTTTT; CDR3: CASSPQDRGEKLFF
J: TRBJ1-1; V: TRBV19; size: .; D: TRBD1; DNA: TGTGCGATCCGGGACAGGATAAAAAGTGGTGAAGCTTTCTTT; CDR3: CAIRDRIKSGEAFF
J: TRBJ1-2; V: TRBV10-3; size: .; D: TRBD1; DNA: TGTGCCATCAGCGAAGGGACAGGAGCTAACTATGGCTACACCTTC; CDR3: CAISEGTGANYGYTF
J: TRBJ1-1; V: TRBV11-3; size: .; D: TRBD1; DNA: TGTGCCAGCAGCCCGCAGACAGGGATCCCCACTGAAGCTTTCTTT; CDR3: CASSPQTGIPTEAFF
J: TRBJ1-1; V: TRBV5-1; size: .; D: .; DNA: TGCGCCAGCAGCTTCGGGAATTTGAACACTGAAGCTTTCTTT; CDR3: CASSFGNLNTEAFF
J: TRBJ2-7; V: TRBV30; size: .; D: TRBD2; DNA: TGTGCCTGGACTCTTGGACTAGCGGGAGGCTTTGCCTACGAGCAGTACTTC; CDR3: CAWTLGLAGGFAYEQYF
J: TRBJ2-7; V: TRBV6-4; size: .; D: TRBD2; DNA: TGTGCCAGCAGGACTAGCGGATCCTACGAGCAGTACTTC; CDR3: CASRTSGSYEQYF
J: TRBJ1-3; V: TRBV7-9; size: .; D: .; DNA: TGTGCCAGCAGCCCTTATCTAAGCTCTGGAAACACCATATATTTT; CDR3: CASSPYLSSGNTIYF
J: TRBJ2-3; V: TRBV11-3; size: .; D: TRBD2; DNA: TGTGCCAGCAGCGAAGGGACTAGCGGGAGCGATACGCAGTATTTT; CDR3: CASSEGTSGSDTQYF
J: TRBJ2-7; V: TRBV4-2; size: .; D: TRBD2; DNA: TGTGCCAGCAGCCAAGGTAGGAGCGGGGTCCCCGGGGTGTTC; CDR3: CASSQGRSGVPGVF
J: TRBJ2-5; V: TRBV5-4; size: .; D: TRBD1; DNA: TGTGCCAGCAGGTCGTCCACAGGGGGGCCGGTCGAGTACTTC; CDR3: CASRSSTGGPVEYF
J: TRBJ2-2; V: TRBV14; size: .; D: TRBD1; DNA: TGTGCCAGCAGCCCGGACAGGACGAACACCGGGGAGCTGTTTTTT; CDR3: CASSPDRTNTGELFF
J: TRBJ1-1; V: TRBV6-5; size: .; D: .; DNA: TGTGCCAGCAGTCGACAGATGAACACTGAAGCTTTCTTT; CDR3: CASSRQMNTEAFF